This T cell receptor (beta chain) emerged from a study of blood T cell repertoires in COVID-19. Using immunoSEQ multiplex PCR, the repertoire was profiled, and TCRdb retains in-frame clones only, with some absent. The sample yields about 100,000 clones, approximately 88% seen once. The CDR3 has 15 residues. The germline V gene encodes CDR1 MNHEY and CDR2 SVGEGT. V lost 4 bases and J lost 4; bases outside the gene matches: 7. This rearrangement joins TRBV6-2 or TRBV6-3 to TRBJ2-7; 10 positions agree with TRBD2. Sequencing was performed on peripheral blood. The TCR originated in a man aged 40-49 years with active or convalescent COVID-19. Written as DNA, the CDR3 is TGTGCCAGCAGTTTTACAGGACTAGCGGATTACGAGCAGTACTTC. Residues: CASSFTGLADYEQYF.